This T cell receptor (beta chain) was sequenced in a study of PD-L1 blockade in urothelial cancer. Turning to the study itself: Administration of atezolizumab to patients began in about 2014, at 1,200 mg intravenously every 3 weeks.

Each FFPE tumor had its DNA quantified by means of amplified housekeeping genes. Data came from immunoSEQ multiplex PCR; TCRdb stores just in-frame clones and leaves some out. The table lists 35,000 to 40,000 clones, roughly 36% of them singletons. The table lists this clone with a few counts. Germline assignment: CDR1 MDHEN and CDR2 SYDVKM. The CDR3 runs to 13 residues. Trimming left V 8 bases short and J 0 bases short, with 11 bases between. This chain uses TRBV28 with TRBJ2-7; D gene unclear. The sequence came from a man aged 60-69 years with urothelial cancer. The sequenced sample was tumor tissue, obtained before atezolizumab (anti-PD-L1) treatment. CDR3 region: CASATGSSYEQYF. DNA for the CDR3: TGTGCCAGCGCGACTGGAAGCTCCTACGAGCAGTACTTC.